Following are 29 T cell receptor beta chains from one sample sequenced in a study of human T cells and chemical hapten exposure. MiXCR, applied by TCRdb to the RACE reads, yields one record per CDR3 protein. Altogether around 330,000 distinct CDR3 sequences are present, 5% to 6.5% being singletons, with the ten largest covering around 8%. Time point denoted: pre-sensitization, week 0. Described treatment: therapeutic diphenylcyclopropenone sensitization with weekly scalp DPC. The starting material was whole blood, obtained in connection with sensitization to the hapten diphenylcyclopropenone (DPC). The receptor source for this set is a woman between 18 and 30 years old with alopecia areata. Some clones in this sample may be carry-over from other donors' samples.

V gene TRBV6-2 or TRBV6-3 combines with J gene TRBJ1-6, with 8 bases matching TRBD1. Germline V gene lookup returns CDR1 MNHEY and CDR2 SVGEGT. This CDR3 region has 16 residues. J gave up 15 bases and V 1 base, and 14 bases lay outside the gene matches. The CDR3, as DNA: TGTGCCAGCAGTTACTTACTTGATCGGGACAGGTATCACCTCCACTTT. As protein: CASSYLLDRDRYHLHF.

At least ten counts were recorded for this clonotype. The chain couples TRBV10-3 to TRBJ2-2; 8 nucleotides match TRBD2. The CDR3 runs 15 residues. Looked up from germline, CDR1 is ENHRY and CDR2 is SYGVKD. With 3 bases clipped from V and 5 bases from J, the junction kept 5 bases outside the gene matches. In nucleotides, the CDR3 is TGTGCCATCAGTGAAGGCGAGCGGGAGACCGGGGAGCTGTTTTTT. Translated, it gives CAISEGERETGELFF.

The chain is built from TRBV9 and TRBJ1-2; D not resolved. V lost 3 bases and J lost 4, with 10 bases in between. This CDR3 has 13 residues. Germline CDR1 SGDLS, CDR2 YYNGEE. The CDR3, as DNA: TGTGCCAGCAGCGGAACAGAAGGCTATGGCTACACCTTC. Its protein product is CASSGTEGYGYTF.

J is TRBJ2-1 and V is TRBV4-1; 7 bases fit TRBD2. The CDR3 is 16 amino acids. J lost 4 bases, V lost 1 base, and 7 bases had no gene match. CDR1 and CDR2 (germline): MGHRA, YSYEKL. DNA for the CDR3: TGCGCCAGCAGCCAAGTCGGGCGGGGGTTATACAATGAGCAGTTCTTC. Protein sequence: CASSQVGRGLYNEQFF.

In this sample, this clonotype turned up a few times. The chain links TRBV6-6 to TRBJ1-1; maybe TRBD1 (5 bases). This CDR3 spans 15 amino acids. V lost 5 bases and J lost 5, with 18 bases in between. CDR1 MNHNY and CDR2 SVGAGI come from the germline V gene (reference sequence). The CDR3 loop reads CASSHNQYRQTEAFF. The CDR3 coding sequence is TGTGCCAGCAGTCACAACCAATACAGACAGACTGAAGCTTTCTTT.

The chain uses TRBV7-2 and TRBJ1-5; D remains ambiguous. V was clipped by 0 bases and J by 6 bases, with 12 bases between them. Germline V gene data show CDR1 as SGHTA and CDR2 as FQGNSA. The CDR3 loop spans 15 amino acids. In nucleotides, the CDR3 is TGTGCCAGCAGCTTAGCTGTAGGACCCAGTCAGCCCCAGCATTTT. Residues: CASSLAVGPSQPQHF.

In this sample, this clonotype turned up a few times. V gene TRBV13 combines with J gene TRBJ2-4; no clear D. Between the trimmed V and J ends, which lost 5 bases and 0 bases, there was a span of 8 bases. Germline V gene data show CDR1 as PRHDT and CDR2 as FYEKMQ (reference sequence). This CDR3 contains 14 residues. In DNA, the CDR3 is TGTGCCAGCAGCCGTCAGCTAGCCAAAAACATTCAGTACTTC. Encoded protein: CASSRQLAKNIQYF. Based on the CDR3 plus reference TRBV13 and TRBJ2-4, the full variable domain is AAGVIQSPRHLIKEKRETATLKCYPIPRHDTVYWYQQGPGQDPQFLISFYEKMQSDKGSIPDRFSAQQFSDYHSELNMSSLELGDSALYFCASSRQLAKNIQYFGAGTRLSVL.

This clonotype has just a few counts. The chain links TRBV7-8 to TRBJ2-3, with a tentative D call TRBD1 (6 bases). The V and J ends lost 3 bases and 4 bases respectively, with 11 bases between them. The V gene's germline CDR1 is SGHVS and CDR2 FQNEAQ. The CDR3 consists of 14 residues. The CDR3: CASSLNRAADTQYF. The CDR3 nucleotides read TGTGCCAGCAGCTTGAACAGGGCGGCAGATACGCAGTATTTT.

The genes are TRBV2 and TRBJ1-2; D is uncertain. Deletions cut 7 bases from V and 4 bases from J, with 10 bases between. CDR3 length: 12 residues. Germline V gene lookup returns CDR1 SNHLY and CDR2 FYNNEI. The CDR3: CASIGSLYGYTF. The CDR3, as DNA: TGTGCCAGCATTGGCAGCCTCTATGGCTACACCTTC.

This clonotype was detected ten times or more. The rearrangement joins TRBV9 to TRBJ1-2, with 9 positions matching TRBD1. The CDR3 runs 17 residues. Germline V gene lookup returns CDR1 SGDLS and CDR2 YYNGEE. Unmatched junction bases numbered 10, after V lost 0 bases and J lost 4 bases. The CDR3 reads CASSVEAGTGGSYGYTF. The CDR3 region has the DNA TGTGCCAGCAGCGTAGAGGCAGGTACAGGGGGCTCCTATGGCTACACCTTC.

This clonotype was counted only a few times. The chain combines TRBV20-1 with TRBJ1-5, with D tentatively TRBD1 (5 bases). Germline CDR1 and CDR2: DFQATT and SNEGSKA (reference sequence). The length of the CDR3 is 14 residues. V dropped 0 bases and J dropped 6 bases, with 12 bases sitting between them. The CDR3 reads CSAREGRVSQPQHF. The CDR3 nucleotides read TGCAGTGCTAGAGAGGGCAGGGTGAGTCAGCCCCAGCATTTT.

The rearrangement joins TRBV12-3 or TRBV12-4 to TRBJ2-7, with D maybe TRBD1 (5 bases). The germline V and J ends were trimmed by 6 bases and 5 bases, with 14 bases remaining between them. The CDR3 spans 13 residues. The CDR3 loop reads CASSPGRAHEQYF. The CDR3 DNA reads TGTGCCAGCAGCCCTGGCAGGGCCCACGAGCAGTACTTC.

The gene calls are TRBV4-2 and TRBJ1-3; 10 bases fit TRBD1. With 2 bases clipped from V and 0 bases from J, the junction kept 7 bases outside the gene matches. Germline V CDR1 and CDR2: LGHNA, YNFKEQ. The CDR3 is 18 amino acids. The CDR3 DNA reads TGTGCCAGCAGCCAAAGAAGAGACAGGGGGCACTCTGGAAACACCATATATTTT. It is translated as CASSQRRDRGHSGNTIYF.

This clonotype was recorded many times. V and J are TRBV6-5 and TRBJ1-1, with D hard to call. The germline V gene has CDR1 MNHEY and CDR2 SVGAGI. V lost 4 bases, J lost 1 base, and 10 bases lay in between. The CDR3 has 14 residues. In nucleotides, the CDR3 is TGTGCCAGCAGTTCCGCCGGTACGAACACTGAAGCTTTCTTT. Amino acid sequence: CASSSAGTNTEAFF.

This clonotype was counted between two and nine times. The V gene is TRBV2, the J gene TRBJ1-2; 9 bases are shared with TRBD1. Germline lookup yields CDR1 SNHLY and CDR2 FYNNEI. The V segment lost 1 base and the J segment 8 bases; nucleotides outside the gene matches: 5. CDR3 size: 14 residues. The CDR3 region has the DNA TGTGCCAGCAGTGAAGGGAGACAGGGGGGCGGCTACACCTTC. This gives the protein CASSEGRQGGGYTF.

This clonotype appeared a few times. The V call is TRBV29-1, the J call TRBJ1-6; D perhaps matches TRBD1 (6 bases). Germline CDR1 SQVTM, CDR2 ANQGSEA. CDR3 size: 20 residues. Trimming removed 1 base from V and 2 bases from J, with 24 bases in between. The CDR3 spells CSVEGTQGLSGWAYNSPLHF. As DNA, the CDR3 is TGCAGCGTTGAAGGGACCCAGGGGCTGAGCGGATGGGCCTATAATTCACCCCTCCACTTT.

This chain links TRBV3-1 with TRBJ1-1; D might be TRBD1 (6 bases). The CDR3 is 15 amino acids. Germline CDR1 reads LGHDT; CDR2 reads YNNKEL (reference sequence). V was pared by 6 bases and J by 0 bases, with 14 bases between. The CDR3 region has the DNA TGTGCCAGCAGTGGGGGGGCCCTTATGAACACTGAAGCTTTCTTT. Translated, it gives CASSGGALMNTEAFF.

At least ten counts were recorded for this clonotype. The V and J genes are TRBV20-1 and TRBJ2-3, with D perhaps given as TRBD1 or TRBD2 (7 bases each). The V end was cut by 0 bases, the J end by 5 bases, with 15 bases between. Germline V gene lookup returns CDR1 DFQATT and CDR2 SNEGSKA (reference sequence). The CDR3 loop spans 15 amino acids. DNA of the CDR3: TGCAGTGCTAGAGATCGGGGAGGGGGCAGAGATACGCAGTATTTT. This codes for CSARDRGGGRDTQYF.

This clonotype was found a few times. This sequence joins TRBV20-1 and TRBJ2-3; D is possibly TRBD2 (5 bases). The germline CDR1 and CDR2 sequences are DFQATT and SNEGSKA (reference sequence). The CDR3 has 15 residues. V lost 4 bases to trimming and J lost 4 bases, with 18 bases between them. The CDR3 DNA is TGCAGTGCTACAACAGAGGGAAGGGTTTCAGATACGCAGTATTTT. It yields the protein CSATTEGRVSDTQYF.

This clonotype showed up many times. The chain has TRBV15 and TRBJ1-1, with D perhaps TRBD1 (5 bases). There are 15 residues in the CDR3. Per germline, CDR1 LNHNV and CDR2 YYDKDF (reference sequence). V was clipped by 0 bases and J by 7 bases, with 15 bases between them. The CDR3 coding sequence is TGTGCCACCAGCAGAGATCACGGGGGAGCGGATGAAGCTTTCTTT. This translates into CATSRDHGGADEAFF.

Ten or more counts support this clonotype. The CDR3 nucleotides read TGCAGCGCAGGAGGACTCTTACAATACGAGCAGTACTTC. It is translated as CSAGGLLQYEQYF. The J gene is TRBJ2-7, the V gene TRBV29-1, with D perhaps TRBD2 (5 bases). The length of the CDR3 is 13 residues. The V end lost 7 bases, the J end lost 4 bases, and 17 bases lay between the germline ends. Germline lookup yields CDR1 SQVTM and CDR2 ANQGSEA.

At least ten counts were recorded for this clonotype. This rearrangement joins TRBV12-3 or TRBV12-4 to TRBJ2-1, with D unclear. Trimming took off 3 bases at V and 0 bases at J, with 9 bases between the two ends. The length of the CDR3 is 15 residues. CDR3 region: CASSFYQSSYNEQFF. DNA for the CDR3: TGTGCCAGCAGTTTCTACCAGAGCTCCTACAATGAGCAGTTCTTC.

Many counts were recorded for this clonotype. The chain is built from TRBV7-6 and TRBJ2-4, with D possibly TRBD1 on 8 matching bases. Germline CDR1 is SGHVS and CDR2 is FNYEAQ. V was shortened by 5 bases and J by 3 bases, with 23 bases between the two germline ends. The CDR3 extends over 18 amino acids. Here the CDR3 reads CASSPGGPRGLDKNIQYF. The CDR3 DNA reads as TGTGCCAGCAGCCCAGGGGGCCCGCGGGGGCTTGACAAAAACATTCAGTACTTC.

This clonotype has at least ten counts. The J gene is TRBJ2-7, the V gene TRBV10-3; TRBD1 aligns across 8 bases. The junction had 6 bases not matched to a gene; V was cut back by 8 bases and J by 0 bases. Germline loops: CDR1 ENHRY, CDR2 SYGVKD. This CDR3 has 14 amino acids. CDR3 loop: CAISGGLISYEQYF. Written as DNA, the CDR3 is TGTGCCATCTCAGGGGGCTTGATCTCCTACGAGCAGTACTTC.

This clonotype occurred many times. The V and J genes are TRBV5-1 and TRBJ2-2, with D hard to call. Between the trimmed V and J ends, which lost 0 bases and 6 bases, there was a span of 9 bases. Per germline, CDR1 SGHRS and CDR2 YFSETQ. The length of the CDR3 is 14 residues. The DNA of the CDR3 is TGCGCCAGCAGCTTGGGGCTAGGCGCCGGGGAGCTGTTTTTT. Its translation is CASSLGLGAGELFF.

This clonotype has just a few counts. The chain combines TRBV12-3 or TRBV12-4 with TRBJ1-2; D is perhaps TRBD1 (6 bases). This CDR3 has 12 amino acids. V was clipped by 3 bases and J by 8 bases, with 10 bases between them. CDR3 loop: CASSFAGEGYTF. The CDR3 DNA reads TGTGCCAGCAGTTTCGCAGGGGAGGGCTACACCTTC.

This chain links TRBV9 with TRBJ2-1, with a possible D match to TRBD2 (7 bases). Germline V lookup: CDR1 SGDLS, CDR2 YYNGEE. Trimming stripped 1 base from V and 0 bases from J, with 20 bases between. This CDR3 has 19 residues. CDR3 sequence reads: CASSVSGAGAPSSYNEQFF. In DNA, the CDR3 is TGTGCCAGCAGCGTATCCGGTGCGGGGGCCCCCAGCTCCTACAATGAGCAGTTCTTC.

This clonotype has more than one count but fewer than ten. The chain employs TRBV6-5 and TRBJ2-3, with D perhaps matching TRBD2 (6 bases). Germline assignment: CDR1 MNHEY and CDR2 SVGAGI. The germline V and J ends were trimmed by 0 bases and 6 bases, with 13 bases remaining between them. The CDR3 is made up of 15 amino acids. For the CDR3, the DNA is TGTGCCAGCAGTTACTCGAACTGGGGGGTGGATACGCAGTATTTT. Amino acid sequence: CASSYSNWGVDTQYF.

This clonotype was recorded many times. CDR3: CSVRRDSYGYTF. For the CDR3, the DNA is TGCAGCGTTCGGCGGGACAGCTATGGCTACACCTTC. J is TRBJ1-2 and V is TRBV29-1; 7 nucleotides line up with TRBD1. The V gene end was trimmed by 5 bases and the J gene end by 4 bases; junction bases not matched to a gene: 4. Germline V gives CDR1 SQVTM, CDR2 ANQGSEA. The CDR3 extends over 12 amino acids.